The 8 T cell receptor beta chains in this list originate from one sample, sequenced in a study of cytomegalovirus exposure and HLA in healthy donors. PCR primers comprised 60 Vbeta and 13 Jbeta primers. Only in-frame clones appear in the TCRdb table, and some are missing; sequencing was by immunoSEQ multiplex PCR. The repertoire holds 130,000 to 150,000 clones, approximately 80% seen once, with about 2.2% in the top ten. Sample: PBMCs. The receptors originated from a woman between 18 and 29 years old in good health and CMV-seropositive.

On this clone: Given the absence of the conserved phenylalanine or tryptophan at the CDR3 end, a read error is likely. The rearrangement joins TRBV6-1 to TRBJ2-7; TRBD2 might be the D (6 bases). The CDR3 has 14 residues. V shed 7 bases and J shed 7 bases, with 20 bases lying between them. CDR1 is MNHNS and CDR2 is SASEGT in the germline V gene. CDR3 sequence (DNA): TGTGCCAGCATAATGCGGCGGGGTCGATGGGAGCAGTACTTA. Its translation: CASIMRRGRWEQYL.

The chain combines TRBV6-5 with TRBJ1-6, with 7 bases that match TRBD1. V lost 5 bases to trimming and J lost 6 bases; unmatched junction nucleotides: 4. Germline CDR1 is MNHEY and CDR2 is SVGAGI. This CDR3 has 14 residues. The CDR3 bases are TGTGCCAGCAGTCTCAGGGGGACTAATTCACCCCTCCACTTT. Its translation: CASSLRGTNSPLHF.

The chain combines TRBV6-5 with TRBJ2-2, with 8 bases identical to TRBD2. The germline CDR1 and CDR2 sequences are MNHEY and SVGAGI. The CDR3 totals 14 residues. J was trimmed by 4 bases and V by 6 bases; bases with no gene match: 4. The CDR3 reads CASRSGGRTGELFF. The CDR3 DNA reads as TGTGCCAGCAGATCGGGGGGGCGCACCGGGGAGCTGTTTTTT.

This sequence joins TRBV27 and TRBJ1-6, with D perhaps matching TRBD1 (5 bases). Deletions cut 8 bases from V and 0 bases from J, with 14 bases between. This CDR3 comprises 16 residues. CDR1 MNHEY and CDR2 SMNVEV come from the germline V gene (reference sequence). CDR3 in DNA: TGTGCCAGCCCGACAGACAAGAGCTCCTATAATTCACCCCTCCACTTT. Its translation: CASPTDKSSYNSPLHF.

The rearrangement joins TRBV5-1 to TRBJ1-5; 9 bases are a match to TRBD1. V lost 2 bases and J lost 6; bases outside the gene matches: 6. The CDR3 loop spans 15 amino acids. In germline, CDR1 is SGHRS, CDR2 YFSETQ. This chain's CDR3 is CASSFGTGSAQPQHF. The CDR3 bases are TGCGCCAGCAGCTTTGGGACAGGGAGTGCTCAGCCCCAGCATTTT.

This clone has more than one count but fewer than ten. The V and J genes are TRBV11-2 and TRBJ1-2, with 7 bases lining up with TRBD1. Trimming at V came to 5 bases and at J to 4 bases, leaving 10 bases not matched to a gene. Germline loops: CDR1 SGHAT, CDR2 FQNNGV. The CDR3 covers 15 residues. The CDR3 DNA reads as TGTGCCAGCAGCGCCGACCAGGGACAGTCCTATGGCTACACCTTC. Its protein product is CASSADQGQSYGYTF.

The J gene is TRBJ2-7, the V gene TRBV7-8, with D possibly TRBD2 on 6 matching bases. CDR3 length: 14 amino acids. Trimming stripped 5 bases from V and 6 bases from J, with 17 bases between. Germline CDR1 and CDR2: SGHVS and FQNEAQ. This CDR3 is CASSTSRRVGEQYF. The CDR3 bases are TGTGCCAGCAGCACTTCTCGGAGGGTAGGCGAGCAGTACTTC.

The CDR3 nucleotides are TGTGCCAGCAGCTTAGCCCTGGTGAATGGGGGGGAGACCCAGTACTTC. Protein: CASSLALVNGGETQYF. V is TRBV7-6 and J is TRBJ2-5; D possibly corresponds to TRBD2 (6 bases). V lost 0 bases to trimming and J lost 5 bases, with 16 bases between them. This CDR3 has 16 residues. The germline V gene has CDR1 SGHVS and CDR2 FNYEAQ.